This T cell receptor beta chain was sequenced for a study of blood T cells in healthy people across ages. CDR1 and CDR2 from the germline V gene are MDHEN and SYDVKM. This CDR3 is built from 14 residues. The V segment lost 6 bases and the J segment 6 bases; nucleotides outside the gene matches: 5. Then a second PCR, running about 7 to 11 cycles, was carried out with a sample-barcoded 5' primer and a J-beta primer mix. Each cDNA molecule carried a tag from a template-switch adaptor that contained 12 random nucleotides. In TCRdb, the 5' RACE reads were re-called with MiXCR into one record per CDR3 protein. The table records about a million distinct CDR3 sequences, roughly 51% of them present only once.

The sequence derives from a woman aged 60-75 years in good health. The sample comprised blood. The chain has TRBV28 and TRBJ2-1; 10 bases are shared with TRBD2. The CDR3 DNA reads as TGTGCCAGCAGACCTAGCGGGAGAGCCAATGAGCAGTTCTTC. Its protein product is CASRPSGRANEQFF.